These T cell receptor beta chains were read from a single sample in a study of cytomegalovirus exposure and HLA in healthy donors. TCRdb's copy holds only in-frame clones and misses some; the assay was immunoSEQ multiplex PCR. Here the sample spans under 300,000 clones, roughly 90% being singletons. Sequences were obtained from PBMCs. The receptors come from a man aged 35-49 years in good health and CMV-seropositive. Each CDR3 is given with its conserved first and last residue. A D gene is named only where the DNA matches it firmly. Size is omitted from some rows. Given values are once, few, many or a class for expanded clones.

>14|.|.|TRBJ2-3|TRBV28
TGTGCCAGCAGTCGTCTAAGTCAGGCAGATACGCAGTATTTT
CASSRLSQADTQYF
>13|.|.|TRBJ2-1|TRBV7-3
TGTGCCAGCAGCTTAAACAGTGAGAATGAGCAGTTCTTC
CASSLNSENEQFF
>15|.|.|TRBJ1-2|TRBV9
TGTGCCAGCAGCCCCAAGGCGACTGCACTTTATGGCTACACCTTC
CASSPKATALYGYTF
>13|.|.|TRBJ2-1|TRBV18
TGTGCCAGCTCACCCTTACTAGTTGGTGAGCAGTTCTTC
CASSPLLVGEQFF
>15|.|TRBD1|TRBJ2-7|TRBV7-2
TGTGCCAGCAGCTTACCCGGGACAGGGCTCTACGAGCAGTACTTC
CASSLPGTGLYEQYF
>14|.|TRBD1|TRBJ1-6|TRBV19
TGTGCCAGTAGCCGGGACAGGTTTCTTCCACCCCTCCACTTT
CASSRDRFLPPLHF
>16|.|TRBD2|TRBJ2-3|TRBV2
TGTGCCAGCAGTGGGCTAGCGGGAGGAGGCGGAGATACGCAGTATTTT
CASSGLAGGGGDTQYF
>16|.|.|TRBJ2-5|TRBV7-9
TGTGCCAGCAGCTTAATAACCGCGTCCACCAAAGAGACCCAGTACTTC
CASSLITASTKETQYF
>16|.|TRBD2|TRBJ2-3|TRBV5-4
TGTGCCAGCAGCTTGAGGCGGGAGAAGAGGACAGATACGCAGTATTTT
CASSLRREKRTDTQYF
>16|.|TRBD2|TRBJ2-7|TRBV4-2
TGTGCCAGCAGCCAGGGACTAGCGGGAGGGCCCTACGAGCAGTACTTC
CASSQGLAGGPYEQYF
>14|.|TRBD1|TRBJ2-5|TRBV5-1
TGCGCCAGCAGTTCTCCCGGGACAGGAAAGACCCAGTACTTC
CASSSPGTGKTQYF
>14|.|.|TRBJ2-7|TRBV10-3
TGTGCCATCAGTGATGTCCCGGGTACCCACGAGCAGTACTTC
CAISDVPGTHEQYF
>14|.|.|TRBJ1-2|TRBV5-6
TGTGCCAGCAGACCTAACAGGGTGTGGGGTGGCTACACCTTC
CASRPNRVWGGYTF
>12|.|TRBD1|TRBJ2-5|TRBV30
TGTGCCTGCTGGACAGGGGCAGAGACCCAGTACTTC
CACWTGAETQYF
>15|.|.|TRBJ1-1|TRBV4-2
TGTGCCAGCAGCCAAGATCAGCTTGGGGAGACTGAAGCTTTCTTT
CASSQDQLGETEAFF
>17|few|TRBD2|TRBJ2-1|TRBV18
TGTGCCAGCTCACCACTCGCCGGGACTAGCGGGAGCAATGAGCAGTTCTTC
CASSPLAGTSGSNEQFF
>14|.|TRBD2|TRBJ2-4|TRBV7-9
TGTGCCAGCAGCCGAGCGGGAAAATGGGTCATTCAGTACTTC
CASSRAGKWVIQYF
>16|.|.|TRBJ2-7|TRBV7-2
TGTGCCAGCAGCCCCGTGGGAGGATACAGCTCCTACGAGCAGTACTTC
CASSPVGGYSSYEQYF
>18|.|TRBD2|TRBJ2-7|TRBV7-9
TGTTCCAGCAGCTTCCCCAGGTTAGGGCTAGCGGGAGCCCACGAGCAGTACTTC
CSSSFPRLGLAGAHEQYF
>17|.|.|TRBJ1-3|TRBV27
TGTGCCAGCAGATCCGCAGGAGGTACCCCACTTGGAAACACCATATATTTT
CASRSAGGTPLGNTIYF
>15|.|TRBD2|TRBJ2-1|TRBV7-2
TGTGCCAGCAGCATCGGGACTAGCGCTTACAATGAGCAGTTCTTC
CASSIGTSAYNEQFF
>13|.|.|TRBJ2-5|TRBV29-1
TGCAGCGTTGAAGAATGGCGGGGAGAGACCCAGTACTTC
CSVEEWRGETQYF
>15|.|.|TRBJ1-2|TRBV7-9
TGTGCCAGCAGCTCCTCAGGGCAAAGAGGATATGGCTACACCTTC
CASSSSGQRGYGYTF
>15|.|.|TRBJ2-7|TRBV28
TGTGCCAGCAGTTTGACAGGAATAAGCTCCTACGAGCAGTACTTC
CASSLTGISSYEQYF
>15|.|.|TRBJ2-2|TRBV27
TGTGCCAGCAGTTTCAGCGGGTCGAACACCGGGGAGCTGTTTTTT
CASSFSGSNTGELFF
>15|.|TRBD1|TRBJ2-5|TRBV6-5
TGTGCCAGCAGCTCCTGGACAGGGGGCTTAGAGACCCAGTACTTC
CASSSWTGGLETQYF
>16|.|.|TRBJ2-3|TRBV5-1
TGCGCCAGCAGCTTGGCCGGAGGGTTTCAGGGCGATACGCAGTATTTT
CASSLAGGFQGDTQYF
>14|.|.|TRBJ1-2|TRBV7-9
TGTGCCAGCAGCTTTCGCTCGCACAGGGACGGCTACACCTTC
CASSFRSHRDGYTF
>12|.|.|TRBJ2-7|TRBV10-3
TGTGCCATCAGCATACAGGGCTTCGAGCAGTACTTC
CAISIQGFEQYF
>16|.|TRBD1|TRBJ2-7|TRBV7-9
TGTGCCAGCAGCTCCACCGCGGCGCAGGGGGCGAGGGAGCAGTACTTC
CASSSTAAQGAREQYF
>17|.|TRBD1|TRBJ1-5|TRBV5-8
TGTGCCAGCAGCCTCCTTCGGGGGGACAGGGCAAATCAGCCCCAGCATTTT
CASSLLRGDRANQPQHF
>13|once|.|TRBJ1-2|TRBV5-4
TGTGCCAGCAGCTTGGTTAAACAGGGCGGCTACACCTTC
CASSLVKQGGYTF
>13|.|.|TRBJ2-1|TRBV7-3
TGTGCCAGCAGCTTGACGGGTCACAATGAGCAGTTCTTC
CASSLTGHNEQFF
>15|.|TRBD1|TRBJ2-7|TRBV18
TGTGCCAGCTCACTACAGGGGACAGGGCCCTACGAGCAGTACTTC
CASSLQGTGPYEQYF
>14|.|TRBD1|TRBJ2-7|TRBV5-1
TGCGCCAGCAGGACAGGGGGAGCCTCGGACGAGCAGTACTTC
CASRTGGASDEQYF
>15|.|TRBD1|TRBJ1-1|TRBV28
TGTGCCAGCAGTCCCCGAGGACAGGGGATCACTGAAGCTTTCTTT
CASSPRGQGITEAFF
>13|.|TRBD1|TRBJ2-7|TRBV29-1
TGCAGCGCTCGGGACAGGCTCACCTACGAGCAGTACTTC
CSARDRLTYEQYF
>13|.|TRBD1|TRBJ2-4|TRBV9
TGTGCCAGCAGCGGACGACAGGGTAACATTCAGTACTTC
CASSGRQGNIQYF
>17|.|.|TRBJ2-7|TRBV1
TGCACCAGCAGCCACATCCTAGCGGGAGCCTGGTCCTACGAGCAGTACTTC
CTSSHILAGAWSYEQYF
>12|.|.|TRBJ2-7|TRBV28
TGTGCCAGCAGTTCGCCCCGGGGTAGTCGGTACTTC
CASSSPRGSRYF
>15|.|.|TRBJ2-1|TRBV19
TGTGCCAGTAGTCTTGGACTTGGGGTGGTCAATGAGCAGTTCTTC
CASSLGLGVVNEQFF
>12|.|.|TRBJ2-5|TRBV27
TGTGCCAGCAGCCCCAATTGGCAGACCCAGTACTTC
CASSPNWQTQYF
>13|.|.|TRBJ2-7|TRBV28
TGTGCCAGCAGTTTTGCTAGTGGGTACGAGCAGTACTTC
CASSFASGYEQYF
>15|few|TRBD1|TRBJ1-1|TRBV6-6
TGTGCCAGCAGTTACCCGGGACAGGGAGGCACTGAAGCTTTCTTT
CASSYPGQGGTEAFF
>14|.|.|TRBJ1-5|TRBV19
TGTGCCAGTAGTCCCCTTGGGGGAGGCCAGCCCCAGCATTTT
CASSPLGGGQPQHF
>15|.|.|TRBJ1-2|TRBV19
TGTGCCAGTAGTACGATGGACTTAGCCTACTATGGCTACACCTTC
CASSTMDLAYYGYTF
>14|.|TRBD2|TRBJ2-5|TRBV19
TGTGCCAGCAATCCAGGACTAGGTCCAGAGACCCAGTACTTC
CASNPGLGPETQYF
>16|.|.|TRBJ2-7|TRBV15
TGTGCCACCAGCAGAGATCTAGGGCGGGATCTGTACGAGCAGTACTTC
CATSRDLGRDLYEQYF
>13|.|.|TRBJ1-4|TRBV23-1
TGCGCCAGCAGTCGGGCCCTACAGGAAAAACTGTTTTTT
CASSRALQEKLFF
>16|.|TRBD2|TRBJ2-1|TRBV27
TGTGCCAGCAGTTCCCCAAGCGGGAGGGCCGGGGATGAGCAGTTCTTC
CASSSPSGRAGDEQFF
>17|.|.|TRBJ1-1|TRBV5-1
TGCGCCAGCAGCTTGATGCCTGAGACCAGGGATCGAGGTGAAGCTTTCTTT
CASSLMPETRDRGEAFF
>14|.|.|TRBJ2-3|TRBV28
TGTGCCAGCAGTTTAGGGCTAGCCAGGGATACGCAGTATTTT
CASSLGLARDTQYF
>14|once|.|TRBJ2-7|TRBV11-2
TGTGCCAGCAGCTTAGTTCCAGGGGTGTACGAGCAGTACTTC
CASSLVPGVYEQYF
>14|.|TRBD1|TRBJ2-2|TRBV30
TGTGCCTGGAGTGGGGACAGGGACACCGGGGAGCTGTTTTTT
CAWSGDRDTGELFF
>14|.|.|TRBJ2-1|TRBV11-3
TGTGCCAGCAGCTTGCGACCGGGACACCATGAGCAGTTCTTC
CASSLRPGHHEQFF
>14|.|.|TRBJ2-3|TRBV7-8
TGTGCCAGCAGCCGAGGGGGTGGCACAGATACGCAGTATTTT
CASSRGGGTDTQYF